This T cell receptor beta chain was observed in a study of identical twins. This clonotype has only a few counts. Antigen unknown. The V gene's germline CDR1 is DFQATT and CDR2 SNEGSKA (reference sequence). Trimming left V 3 bases short and J 7 bases short, with 13 bases between. This CDR3 contains 13 residues. The authors used template switching to add a universal primer site and gave cDNA unique molecular identifiers. TCRdb re-called the 5' RACE reads through MiXCR, storing one row per CDR3 protein. The repertoire holds a few hundred thousand distinct CDR3 sequences, with around a sixth as singletons. Findings and limits, study-wide: Beta clonotypes that were abundant in cord blood contained fewer insertions, a pattern absent from memory repertoires.

The receptor comes from a man in his forties or fifties in good health. The genes are TRBV20-1 and TRBJ2-1, with D possibly TRBD2 on 6 matching bases. Sequencing used naive T cells sorted from blood. The CDR3 nucleotides are TGCAGTGCTAGTTTACGGGAGCCAAATGAGCAGTTCTTC. It codes for CSASLREPNEQFF.